A selection of T cell receptor beta chains follows, all from one sample in a study of response to subunit inactivated influenza vaccine. A single record per CDR3 protein comes from TCRdb applying MiXCR to the RT-PCR reads. In the table there are about 150,000 distinct CDR3 sequences, around 11% of which are singletons. The starting material was CD8+ T cells sorted from PBMCs, obtained 23 months after vaccination. These receptors were obtained from a man aged 45-69 years who received an inactivated influenza vaccine. The CDR3 runs from the conserved cysteine through the conserved F or W. A D gene is named only where the DNA matches it firmly. Not every row has a clone size; where given, it reads once, few, many or a size class.

v_call	d_call	clone_size	j_call	cdr3_nt	cdr3_aa
TRBV6-1	-	-	TRBJ2-7	TGTGCCAGCAGTGACTTATTCTGGACAGTACTATCCTACGAGCAGTACTTC	CASSDLFWTVLSYEQYF
TRBV3-1	TRBD1	many	TRBJ2-1	TGTGCCAGCAGCGGCCGGGACAGGGCTTTGAATGAGCAGTTCTTC	CASSGRDRALNEQFF
TRBV6-5	-	few	TRBJ1-2	TGTGCCAGCAGTTACTCTAACGGACGTCTGGGCTACACCTTC	CASSYSNGRLGYTF
TRBV6-6	-	-	TRBJ2-3	TGTGCCAGCATGTGGGGGTACACAGATACGCAGTATTTT	CASMWGYTDTQYF
TRBV4-3	-	few	TRBJ2-2	TGCGCCAGCAGCCAAGAGGTGGGGGGGGCCCCCGGGGAGCTGTTTTTT	CASSQEVGGAPGELFF
TRBV2	-	many	TRBJ2-3	TGTGCCAGCAGTGAAGAACAGAACACAGATACGCAGTATTTT	CASSEEQNTDTQYF
TRBV11-2	-	many	TRBJ2-3	TGTGCCAGCAGCTTAAGAGCGGGCAGGGCCACAGATACGCAGTATTTT	CASSLRAGRATDTQYF
TRBV7-8	TRBD1	-	TRBJ2-1	TGTGCCAGCAGCCCGAGGACAGGGAGAAACTCCTACAATGAGCAGTTCTTC	CASSPRTGRNSYNEQFF
TRBV4-2	TRBD2	many	TRBJ2-3	TGTGCCAGCAGCCAAGCCAACTCGCGGGGGGGCGTAAAGGATACGCAGTATTTT	CASSQANSRGGVKDTQYF
TRBV7-9	-	-	TRBJ1-1	TGTGCCAGCAGCTTCGACAGTTACACTGAAGCTTTCTTT	CASSFDSYTEAFF
TRBV12-3/TRBV12-4	-	many	TRBJ2-3	TGTGCCAGCAGCATACTAGGTGCAGATACGCAGTATTTT	CASSILGADTQYF
TRBV10-3	TRBD1	-	TRBJ2-5	TGTGCCATCAGTGAGTCAACCCCCGGGACAGGGAACCAAGAGACCCAGTACTTC	CAISESTPGTGNQETQYF
TRBV6-5	-	-	TRBJ2-2	TGTGCCAGCAGTTCCTCAGGGGGGCCCGGGGAGCTGTTTTTT	CASSSSGGPGELFF
TRBV5-8	TRBD1	few	TRBJ2-7	TGTGCCAGCAGCCCCGGGGGGACAGGGTTCAACGAGCAGTACTTC	CASSPGGTGFNEQYF
TRBV29-1	TRBD1	few	TRBJ1-2	TGCAGCGTTGACAGGGGGCTCAGCTATGGCTACACCTTC	CSVDRGLSYGYTF
TRBV29-1	-	-	TRBJ2-7	TGCAGCGTTTCAAGAAGCTCCTACGAGCAGTACTTC	CSVSRSSYEQYF
TRBV6-4	-	few	TRBJ2-7	TGTGCCAGCAGTGACTCGTGGATTGGCGGAACCTACGAGCAGTACTTC	CASSDSWIGGTYEQYF
TRBV28	-	few	TRBJ2-7	TGTGCCAGCAAGAGCGGATCCTACGAGCAGTACTTC	CASKSGSYEQYF
TRBV27	TRBD1	-	TRBJ2-7	TGTGCCAGCAGTTTGGGGACAGGATGGGTCTACGAGCAGTACTTC	CASSLGTGWVYEQYF
TRBV20-1	-	-	TRBJ2-7	TGCAGTGCCAGGGACGCTTCCTACGAGCAGTACTTC	CSARDASYEQYF
TRBV27	-	few	TRBJ2-7	TGTGCCACCAGGAACGTCGGATCCTACGAGCAGTACTTC	CATRNVGSYEQYF
TRBV4-1	TRBD2	-	TRBJ2-1	TGCGCCAGCAGCCAATACGTAGCGGGGGACTACAATGAGCAGTTCTTC	CASSQYVAGDYNEQFF
TRBV11-1	TRBD1	-	TRBJ2-2	TGTGCCAGCAGCTTATCCACCACCTCGGGACAGGGGAACACCGGGGAGCTGTTTTTT	CASSLSTTSGQGNTGELFF
TRBV6-2/TRBV6-3	-	few	TRBJ2-1	TGTGCCAGCAGGCAAGGACTGGACAATGAGCAGTTCTTC	CASRQGLDNEQFF
TRBV11-2	-	-	TRBJ2-1	TGTGCCAGCAGCGGCTGGGGCGGGGACTCCTACAATGAGCAGTTCTTC	CASSGWGGDSYNEQFF
TRBV6-2/TRBV6-3	-	-	TRBJ2-3	TGTGCCAGCAGTTATAGACCTCGGGATACGCAGTATTTT	CASSYRPRDTQYF
TRBV2	-	few	TRBJ2-3	TGTGCCAGCAATGGTGTTGGCACAGATACGCAGTATTTT	CASNGVGTDTQYF
TRBV20-1	TRBD1	many	TRBJ2-7	TGCAGTGCTAGAGAATGGGACAGTCCGACCTACGAGCAGTACTTC	CSAREWDSPTYEQYF
TRBV9	TRBD2	few	TRBJ2-3	TGTGCCAGCGGCGCGGGAGCCATCACAGATACGCAGTATTTT	CASGAGAITDTQYF
TRBV20-1	TRBD1	-	TRBJ1-1	TGCTGTGCTACGTATCTTTACAGGGGCGGGAACACTGAAGCTTTCTTT	CCATYLYRGGNTEAFF
TRBV4-1	-	-	TRBJ1-1	TGCGCCAGCAGCCAAGATGAGCAGGGCTATACTGAAGCTTTCTTT	CASSQDEQGYTEAFF
TRBV9	-	-	TRBJ2-7	TGTGCCAGCAGCGCGGGAGAGCCCGGGGGATACTACGAGCAGTACTTC	CASSAGEPGGYYEQYF
TRBV29-1	TRBD2	-	TRBJ2-1	TGCAGCGTCACTGGGACTAGCTACAATGAGCAGTTCTTC	CSVTGTSYNEQFF
TRBV11-3	-	-	TRBJ2-1	TGTGCCAGCAGCTTAGGTCTACAATCCTACAATGAGCAGTTCTTC	CASSLGLQSYNEQFF
TRBV20-1	TRBD1	-	TRBJ2-2	TGCAGTGCTCCGGGGACAGGGGGAAGGACCGGGGAGCTGTTTTTT	CSAPGTGGRTGELFF